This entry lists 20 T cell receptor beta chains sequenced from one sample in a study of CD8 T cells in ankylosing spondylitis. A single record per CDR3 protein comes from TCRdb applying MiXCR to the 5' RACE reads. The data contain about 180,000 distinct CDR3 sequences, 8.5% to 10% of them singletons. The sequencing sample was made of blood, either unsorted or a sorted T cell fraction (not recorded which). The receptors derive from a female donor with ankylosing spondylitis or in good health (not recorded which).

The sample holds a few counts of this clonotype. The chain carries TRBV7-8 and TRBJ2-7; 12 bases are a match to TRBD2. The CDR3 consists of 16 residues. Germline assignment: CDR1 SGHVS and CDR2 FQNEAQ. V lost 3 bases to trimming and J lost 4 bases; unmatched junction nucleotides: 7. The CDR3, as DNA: TGTGCCAGCAGCTTCCGTTTGACTAGCGGGAGTTACGAGCAGTACTTC. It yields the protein CASSFRLTSGSYEQYF.

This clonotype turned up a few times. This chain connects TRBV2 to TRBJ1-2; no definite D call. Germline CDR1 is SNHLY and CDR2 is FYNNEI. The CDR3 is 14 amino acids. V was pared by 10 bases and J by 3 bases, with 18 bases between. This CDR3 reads CATGRQHQDYGYTF. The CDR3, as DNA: TGTGCCACCGGCAGGCAACACCAGGACTATGGCTACACCTTC.

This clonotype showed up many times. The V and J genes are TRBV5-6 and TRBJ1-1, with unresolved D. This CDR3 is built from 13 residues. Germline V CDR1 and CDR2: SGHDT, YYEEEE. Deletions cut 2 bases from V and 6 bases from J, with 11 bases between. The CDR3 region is CASSFPSDSEAFF. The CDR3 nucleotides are TGTGCCAGCAGCTTCCCTTCAGACTCTGAAGCTTTCTTT.

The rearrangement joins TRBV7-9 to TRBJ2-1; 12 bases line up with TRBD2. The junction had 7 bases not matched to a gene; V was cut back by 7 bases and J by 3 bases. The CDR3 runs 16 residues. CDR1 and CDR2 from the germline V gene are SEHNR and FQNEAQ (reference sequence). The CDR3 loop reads CASNDGTSGHYNEQFF. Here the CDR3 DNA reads TGTGCCAGCAATGACGGGACTAGCGGGCACTACAATGAGCAGTTCTTC.

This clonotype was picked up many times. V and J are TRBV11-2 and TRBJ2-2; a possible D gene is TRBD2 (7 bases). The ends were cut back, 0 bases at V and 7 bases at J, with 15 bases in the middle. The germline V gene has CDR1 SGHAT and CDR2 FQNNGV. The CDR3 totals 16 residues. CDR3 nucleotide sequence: TGTGCCAGCAGCTTAGATCTTGGGGGGGCGATCGGGGAGCTGTTTTTT. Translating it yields CASSLDLGGAIGELFF.

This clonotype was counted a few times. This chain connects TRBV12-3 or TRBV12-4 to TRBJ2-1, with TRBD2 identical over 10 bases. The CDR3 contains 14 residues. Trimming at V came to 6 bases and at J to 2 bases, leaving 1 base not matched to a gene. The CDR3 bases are TGTGCCAGCAGACTAGCGGGGACCTACAATGAGCAGTTCTTC. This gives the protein CASRLAGTYNEQFF.

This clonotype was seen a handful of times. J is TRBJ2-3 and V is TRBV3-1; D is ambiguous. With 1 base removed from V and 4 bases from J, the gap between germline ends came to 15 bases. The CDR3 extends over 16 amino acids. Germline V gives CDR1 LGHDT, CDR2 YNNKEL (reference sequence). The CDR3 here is CASSQGPVHTPDTQYF. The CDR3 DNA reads TGTGCCAGCAGCCAAGGGCCAGTCCATACACCAGATACGCAGTATTTT.

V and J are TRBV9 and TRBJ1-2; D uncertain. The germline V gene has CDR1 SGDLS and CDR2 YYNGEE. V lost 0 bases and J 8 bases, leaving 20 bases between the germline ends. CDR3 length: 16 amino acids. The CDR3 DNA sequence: TGTGCCAGCAGCGTAGCGGACCTAGTGGGCGGGAGCGGCTACACCTTC. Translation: CASSVADLVGGSGYTF.

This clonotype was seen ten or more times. The CDR3 protein is CASSLTASGRYEQYF. Written as DNA, the CDR3 is TGTGCCAGCAGCTTAACGGCTAGCGGGAGGTACGAGCAGTACTTC. This chain connects TRBV7-9 to TRBJ2-7; 11 bases align to TRBD2. This CDR3 spans 15 amino acids. Germline CDR1 is SEHNR and CDR2 is FQNEAQ (reference sequence). With V trimmed by 2 bases and J by 4 bases, 4 bases remained unmatched.

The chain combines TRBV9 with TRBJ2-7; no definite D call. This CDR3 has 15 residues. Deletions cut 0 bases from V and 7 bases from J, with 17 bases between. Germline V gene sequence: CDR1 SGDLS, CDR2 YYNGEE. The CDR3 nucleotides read TGTGCCAGCAGCGTAGGACCCGGTCACTCTAGGGAGCAGTACTTC. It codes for CASSVGPGHSREQYF.

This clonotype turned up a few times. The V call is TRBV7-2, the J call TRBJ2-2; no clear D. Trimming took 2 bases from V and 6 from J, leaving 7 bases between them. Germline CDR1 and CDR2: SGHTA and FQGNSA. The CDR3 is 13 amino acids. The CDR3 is CASSLSRAGELFF. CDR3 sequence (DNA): TGTGCCAGCAGCTTATCCCGGGCCGGGGAGCTGTTTTTT.

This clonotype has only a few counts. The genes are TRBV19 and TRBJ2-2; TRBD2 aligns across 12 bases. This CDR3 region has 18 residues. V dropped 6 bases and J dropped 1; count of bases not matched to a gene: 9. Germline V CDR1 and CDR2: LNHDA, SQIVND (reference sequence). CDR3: CASRVPRTSGKNTGELFF. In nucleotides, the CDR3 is TGTGCCAGTAGAGTTCCCAGGACTAGCGGGAAGAACACCGGGGAGCTGTTTTTT.

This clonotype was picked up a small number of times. The CDR3 is CASSFQRETSMNEQFF. CDR3 sequence (DNA): TGTGCCAGCAGCTTCCAGCGGGAGACGTCCATGAATGAGCAGTTCTTC. The V and J genes are TRBV5-4 and TRBJ2-1, with 8 bases fitting TRBD2. Germline CDR1 SGHNT, CDR2 YYREEE (reference sequence). J was trimmed by 7 bases and V by 2 bases; bases with no gene match: 11. CDR3 size: 16 residues.

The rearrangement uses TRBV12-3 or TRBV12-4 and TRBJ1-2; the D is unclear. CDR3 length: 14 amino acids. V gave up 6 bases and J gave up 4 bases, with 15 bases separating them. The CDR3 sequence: CASSPLGKGYGYTF. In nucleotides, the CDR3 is TGTGCCAGCAGCCCTCTGGGAAAGGGCTATGGCTACACCTTC.

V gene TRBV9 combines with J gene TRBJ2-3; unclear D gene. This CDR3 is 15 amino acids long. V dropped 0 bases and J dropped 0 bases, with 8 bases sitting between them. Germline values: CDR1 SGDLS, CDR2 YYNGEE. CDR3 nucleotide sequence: TGTGCCAGCAGCGTAGAGGCGCCTAGCACAGATACGCAGTATTTT. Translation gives CASSVEAPSTDTQYF.

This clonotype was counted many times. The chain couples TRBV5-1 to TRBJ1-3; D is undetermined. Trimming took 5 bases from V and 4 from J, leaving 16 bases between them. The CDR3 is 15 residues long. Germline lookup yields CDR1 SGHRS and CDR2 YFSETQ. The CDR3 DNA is TGCGCCAGCAGGAGCAACATCCATCCCGGAAACACCATATATTTT. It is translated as CASRSNIHPGNTIYF. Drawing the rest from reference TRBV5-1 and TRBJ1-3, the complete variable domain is KAGVTQTPRYLIKTRGQQVTLSCSPISGHRSVSWYQQTPGQGLQFLFEYFSETQRNKGNFPGRFSGRQFSNSRSEMNVSTLELGDSALYLCASRSNIHPGNTIYFGEGSWLTVV.

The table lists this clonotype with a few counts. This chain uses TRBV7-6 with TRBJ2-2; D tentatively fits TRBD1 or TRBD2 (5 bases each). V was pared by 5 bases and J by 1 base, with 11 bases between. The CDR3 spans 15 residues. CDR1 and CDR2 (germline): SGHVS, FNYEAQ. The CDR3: CASSPWDGNTGELFF. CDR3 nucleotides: TGTGCCAGCAGCCCATGGGACGGGAACACCGGGGAGCTGTTTTTT.

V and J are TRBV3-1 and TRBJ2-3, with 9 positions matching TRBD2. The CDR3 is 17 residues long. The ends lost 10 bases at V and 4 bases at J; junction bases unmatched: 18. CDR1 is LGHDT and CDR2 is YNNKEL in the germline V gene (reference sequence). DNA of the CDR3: TGTGCCACCTGCCAAGAATACGTAGCGGGAGAAGCAGATACGCAGTATTTT. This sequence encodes CATCQEYVAGEADTQYF.

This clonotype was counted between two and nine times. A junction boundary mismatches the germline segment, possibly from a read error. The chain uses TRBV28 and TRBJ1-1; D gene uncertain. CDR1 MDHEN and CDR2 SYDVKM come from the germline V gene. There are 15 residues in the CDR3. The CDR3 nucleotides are TGTGCCAGAAGTTTGGGCCCCGACATGAACACTGAAGCTTTCTTT. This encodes CARSLGPDMNTEAFF.

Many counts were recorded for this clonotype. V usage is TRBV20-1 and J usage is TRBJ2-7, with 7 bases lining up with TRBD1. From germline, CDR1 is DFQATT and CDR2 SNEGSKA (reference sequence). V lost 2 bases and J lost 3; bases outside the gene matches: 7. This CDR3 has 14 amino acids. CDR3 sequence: CSARPDRVNYEQYF. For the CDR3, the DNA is TGCAGTGCTAGACCTGACAGGGTGAACTACGAGCAGTACTTC.